These T cell receptor beta chains were read from a single sample in a study of vaccination effects on CD4 cells after COVID-19. TCRdb keeps only in-frame clones here, not all; method: immunoSEQ multiplex PCR. The profile shows 42,000 or so clones, roughly four fifths of them singletons. No antigen has been assigned to these receptors. This sample comprised CD4+ T cells from PBMCs cultured with a peptide pool, obtained before COVID-19 vaccination. These receptor sequences come from a human donor who had a prior SARS-CoV-2 infection. Each CDR3 is given with its conserved first and last residue. Fields, in order: CDR3 length, clone size, V gene, J gene, D gene, CDR3 protein, CDR3 DNA. The D gene is left open where the match is weak. Clone sizes are given selectively: once, few, many, or a class where the clone is expanded.

len: 13; abundance: few; v_gene: TRBV7-3; j_gene: TRBJ1-1; d_gene: .; CDR3aa: CASSRRSGEVAFF; CDR3nt: TGTGCCAGCAGCAGGCGGTCAGGAGAGGTAGCTTTCTTT
len: 14; abundance: .; v_gene: TRBV6-5; j_gene: TRBJ1-3; d_gene: TRBD1; CDR3aa: CASSLQGSGNTIYF; CDR3nt: TGTGCCAGCAGTTTACAGGGGTCAGGAAACACCATATATTTT
len: 15; abundance: .; v_gene: TRBV7-3; j_gene: TRBJ2-1; d_gene: .; CDR3aa: CASSFFAGTYNEQFF; CDR3nt: TGTGCCAGCAGCTTCTTTGCGGGGACCTACAATGAGCAGTTCTTC
len: 13; abundance: .; v_gene: TRBV5-4; j_gene: TRBJ1-2; d_gene: .; CDR3aa: CASSLEADYGYTF; CDR3nt: TGTGCCAGCAGCTTGGAAGCGGACTATGGCTACACCTTC
len: 15; abundance: .; v_gene: TRBV5-6; j_gene: TRBJ2-6; d_gene: .; CDR3aa: CASSLGVSGANVLTF; CDR3nt: TGTGCCAGCAGCTTGGGGGTCTCTGGGGCCAACGTCCTGACTTTC
len: 17; abundance: many; v_gene: TRBV9; j_gene: TRBJ2-7; d_gene: TRBD2; CDR3aa: CASSVAAGTSIVHEQYF; CDR3nt: TGTGCCAGCAGCGTAGCTGCCGGGACTAGTATCGTTCACGAGCAGTACTTC
len: 14; abundance: .; v_gene: TRBV20-1; j_gene: TRBJ2-5; d_gene: TRBD2; CDR3aa: CSASVAGGGETQYF; CDR3nt: TGCAGTGCTAGTGTTGCGGGAGGGGGGGAGACCCAGTACTTC
len: 16; abundance: .; v_gene: TRBV7-6; j_gene: TRBJ2-1; d_gene: TRBD2; CDR3aa: CASSESGGATAGEQFF; CDR3nt: TGTGCCAGCAGCGAGAGCGGGGGGGCCACGGCGGGTGAGCAGTTCTTC
len: 16; abundance: .; v_gene: TRBV5-4; j_gene: TRBJ2-3; d_gene: .; CDR3aa: CASSSPADYRVDTQYF; CDR3nt: TGTGCCAGCAGCTCACCGGCGGACTATAGGGTAGATACGCAGTATTTT
len: 13; abundance: .; v_gene: TRBV30; j_gene: TRBJ2-1; d_gene: TRBD2; CDR3aa: CAWSPGLANEQFF; CDR3nt: TGTGCCTGGAGTCCGGGACTAGCGAATGAGCAGTTCTTC
len: 15; abundance: .; v_gene: TRBV5-1; j_gene: TRBJ1-6; d_gene: TRBD1; CDR3aa: CASRAQRTGGSPLHF; CDR3nt: TGCGCCAGCAGGGCCCAAAGGACAGGGGGATCACCCCTCCACTTT
len: 16; abundance: .; v_gene: TRBV24-1; j_gene: TRBJ2-7; d_gene: TRBD2; CDR3aa: CATSDPLAGGHSEQYF; CDR3nt: TGTGCCACCAGTGATCCTCTAGCGGGAGGGCATAGCGAGCAGTACTTC
len: 17; abundance: few; v_gene: TRBV25-1; j_gene: TRBJ2-6; d_gene: TRBD1; CDR3aa: CASSYTTDRGGANVLTF; CDR3nt: TGTGCCAGCAGTTACACGACCGACAGGGGTGGGGCCAACGTCCTGACTTTC
len: 14; abundance: .; v_gene: TRBV5-1; j_gene: TRBJ2-3; d_gene: TRBD2; CDR3aa: CASSATSGGHTQYF; CDR3nt: TGCGCCAGCAGCGCGACTAGCGGGGGCCATACGCAGTATTTT
len: 11; abundance: .; v_gene: TRBV24-1; j_gene: TRBJ2-1; d_gene: .; CDR3aa: CATSGYNEQFF; CDR3nt: TGTGCCACCAGTGGGTACAATGAGCAGTTCTTC
len: 17; abundance: .; v_gene: TRBV18; j_gene: TRBJ1-1; d_gene: TRBD1; CDR3aa: CASSPTQQGAIRLEAFF; CDR3nt: TGTGCCAGCTCACCCACACAACAGGGGGCTATTCGTCTGGAAGCTTTCTTT
len: 16; abundance: .; v_gene: TRBV3-1/TRBV3-2; j_gene: TRBJ2-3; d_gene: .; CDR3aa: CASSQLPGDSTDTQYF; CDR3nt: TGTGCCAGCAGCCAGTTACCGGGGGATAGCACAGATACGCAGTATTTT
len: 14; abundance: .; v_gene: TRBV4-2; j_gene: TRBJ2-3; d_gene: TRBD1; CDR3aa: CASSPTGVPDTQYF; CDR3nt: TGTGCCAGCAGCCCGACAGGGGTTCCAGATACGCAGTATTTT
len: 14; abundance: few; v_gene: TRBV18; j_gene: TRBJ2-7; d_gene: TRBD1; CDR3aa: CASSQGAQTYEQYF; CDR3nt: TGTGCCAGCTCACAGGGGGCGCAGACCTACGAGCAGTACTTC
len: 16; abundance: .; v_gene: TRBV7-8; j_gene: TRBJ1-5; d_gene: TRBD1; CDR3aa: CASSRDRVRGNQPQHF; CDR3nt: TGTGCCAGCAGCCGCGACAGGGTACGAGGCAATCAGCCCCAGCATTTT
len: 15; abundance: few; v_gene: TRBV4-1; j_gene: TRBJ2-1; d_gene: TRBD1; CDR3aa: CASSQDEGQGNEQFF; CDR3nt: TGCGCCAGCAGCCAAGATGAGGGACAGGGCAATGAGCAGTTCTTC
len: 15; abundance: .; v_gene: TRBV18; j_gene: TRBJ1-5; d_gene: .; CDR3aa: CASSPDLGSNQPQHF; CDR3nt: TGTGCCAGCTCCCCAGACCTAGGTAGCAATCAGCCCCAGCATTTT
len: 20; abundance: once; v_gene: TRBV4-3; j_gene: TRBJ2-2; d_gene: TRBD2; CDR3aa: CASSQGVFSASGGGPGELFF; CDR3nt: TGCGCCAGCAGCCAAGGGGTTTTTTCGGCCAGCGGGGGGGGCCCCGGGGAGCTGTTTTTT
len: 14; abundance: .; v_gene: TRBV27; j_gene: TRBJ1-6; d_gene: TRBD1; CDR3aa: CASSLNRGYSPLHF; CDR3nt: TGTGCCAGCAGTTTAAACAGGGGTTATTCACCCCTCCACTTT
len: 15; abundance: .; v_gene: TRBV2; j_gene: TRBJ1-2; d_gene: .; CDR3aa: CASRTPGLIGGGYTF; CDR3nt: TGTGCCAGCCGGACCCCGGGTCTGATTGGAGGCGGCTACACCTTC
len: 14; abundance: once; v_gene: TRBV11-1; j_gene: TRBJ1-1; d_gene: .; CDR3aa: CASSQAGVNTEAFF; CDR3nt: TGTGCCAGCAGCCAGGCAGGGGTTAACACTGAAGCTTTCTTT
len: 14; abundance: .; v_gene: TRBV19; j_gene: TRBJ2-7; d_gene: TRBD1; CDR3aa: CASSIAGQGYEQYF; CDR3nt: TGTGCCAGTAGTATAGCGGGACAGGGCTACGAGCAGTACTTC
len: 14; abundance: once; v_gene: TRBV11-2; j_gene: TRBJ2-1; d_gene: .; CDR3aa: CASSLGHRYSEQFF; CDR3nt: TGTGCCAGCAGCTTAGGGCATCGATACAGCGAGCAGTTCTTC
len: 15; abundance: .; v_gene: TRBV5-1; j_gene: TRBJ1-3; d_gene: .; CDR3aa: CASSLLGSSGNTIYF; CDR3nt: TGCGCCAGCAGCTTGCTAGGGAGCTCTGGAAACACCATATATTTT
len: 13; abundance: few; v_gene: TRBV5-1; j_gene: TRBJ1-1; d_gene: .; CDR3aa: CASSLGILAEAFF; CDR3nt: TGCGCCAGCAGCTTAGGGATTTTGGCTGAAGCTTTCTTT
len: 14; abundance: .; v_gene: TRBV5-1; j_gene: TRBJ2-2; d_gene: TRBD1; CDR3aa: CASSPGQGDGELFF; CDR3nt: TGCGCCAGCAGCCCCGGACAGGGGGACGGGGAGCTGTTTTTT
len: 15; abundance: .; v_gene: TRBV6-5; j_gene: TRBJ2-7; d_gene: .; CDR3aa: CASSYSSLAIHEQYF; CDR3nt: TGTGCCAGCAGTTACTCGAGCCTAGCTATCCACGAGCAGTACTTC
len: 14; abundance: few; v_gene: TRBV5-4; j_gene: TRBJ1-1; d_gene: .; CDR3aa: CASSLSRGYTEAFF; CDR3nt: TGTGCCAGCAGCTTGAGCAGGGGCTACACTGAAGCTTTCTTT
len: 13; abundance: .; v_gene: TRBV19; j_gene: TRBJ1-1; d_gene: TRBD1; CDR3aa: CACGPNRGLAAFF; CDR3nt: TGTGCCTGCGGGCCCAACAGGGGGCTTGCCGCTTTCTTT
len: 16; abundance: .; v_gene: TRBV5-1; j_gene: TRBJ1-3; d_gene: .; CDR3aa: CASSSRTLSSGNTIYF; CDR3nt: TGCGCCAGCAGCTCCAGGACCCTTAGCTCTGGAAACACCATATATTTT
len: 14; abundance: .; v_gene: TRBV6-5; j_gene: TRBJ1-4; d_gene: .; CDR3aa: CASGDGGFNEKLFF; CDR3nt: TGTGCCAGCGGGGACGGGGGATTTAATGAAAAACTGTTTTTT
len: 15; abundance: .; v_gene: TRBV7-3; j_gene: TRBJ2-1; d_gene: TRBD1; CDR3aa: CASSLGQGEYNEQFF; CDR3nt: TGTGCCAGCAGCTTAGGACAGGGGGAATACAATGAGCAGTTCTTC
len: 15; abundance: once; v_gene: TRBV7-9; j_gene: TRBJ1-4; d_gene: .; CDR3aa: CASSLEAGVGEKLFF; CDR3nt: TGTGCCAGCAGCTTAGAGGCAGGGGTTGGTGAAAAACTGTTTTTT
len: 14; abundance: few; v_gene: TRBV2; j_gene: TRBJ2-7; d_gene: TRBD1; CDR3aa: CASRVTGTGYEQYF; CDR3nt: TGTGCCAGCAGGGTGACAGGGACCGGCTACGAGCAGTACTTC
len: 16; abundance: .; v_gene: TRBV5-4; j_gene: TRBJ2-3; d_gene: .; CDR3aa: CASSLENRGGVDTQYF; CDR3nt: TGTGCCAGCAGCTTGGAAAACCGAGGGGGAGTAGATACGCAGTATTTT
len: 14; abundance: .; v_gene: TRBV6-1; j_gene: TRBJ2-7; d_gene: .; CDR3aa: CASSEAGMVKEQYF; CDR3nt: TGTGCCAGCAGTGAAGCCGGGATGGTAAAGGAGCAGTACTTC
len: 16; abundance: once; v_gene: TRBV9; j_gene: TRBJ2-5; d_gene: TRBD2; CDR3aa: CASSVAGGRTQETQYF; CDR3nt: TGTGCCAGCAGCGTAGCGGGGGGGAGAACCCAAGAGACCCAGTACTTC
len: 14; abundance: .; v_gene: TRBV6-6; j_gene: TRBJ1-5; d_gene: TRBD1; CDR3aa: CASSSGQGNQPQHF; CDR3nt: TGTGCCAGCAGTTCGGGACAGGGGAATCAGCCCCAGCATTTT
len: 13; abundance: once; v_gene: TRBV5-6; j_gene: TRBJ2-7; d_gene: .; CDR3aa: CASTDRARDFPYF; CDR3nt: TGTGCCAGCACCGATAGGGCCCGGGACTTCCCGTACTTC
len: 18; abundance: .; v_gene: TRBV4-1; j_gene: TRBJ2-7; d_gene: TRBD2; CDR3aa: CASSRLLAGGTQSYEQYF; CDR3nt: TGCGCCAGCAGCCGTCTACTAGCGGGGGGGACGCAAAGTTACGAGCAGTACTTC